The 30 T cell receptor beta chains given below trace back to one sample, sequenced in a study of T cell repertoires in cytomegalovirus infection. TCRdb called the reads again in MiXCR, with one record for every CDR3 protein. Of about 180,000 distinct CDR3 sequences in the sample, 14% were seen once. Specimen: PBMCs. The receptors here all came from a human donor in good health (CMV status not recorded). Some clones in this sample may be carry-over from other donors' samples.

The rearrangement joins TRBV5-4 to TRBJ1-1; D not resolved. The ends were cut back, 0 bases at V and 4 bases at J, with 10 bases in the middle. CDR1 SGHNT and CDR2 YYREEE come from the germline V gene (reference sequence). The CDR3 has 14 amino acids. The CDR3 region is CASSLEVRSTEAFF. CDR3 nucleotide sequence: TGTGCCAGCAGCTTGGAGGTCAGGTCCACTGAAGCTTTCTTT.

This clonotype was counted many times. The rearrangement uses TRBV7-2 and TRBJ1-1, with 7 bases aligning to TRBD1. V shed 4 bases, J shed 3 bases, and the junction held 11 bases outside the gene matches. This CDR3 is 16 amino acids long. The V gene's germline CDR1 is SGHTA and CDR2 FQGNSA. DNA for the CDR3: TGTGCCAGCAGCTCAATAGGACTTACAGGGGACACTGAAGCTTTCTTT. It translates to CASSSIGLTGDTEAFF.

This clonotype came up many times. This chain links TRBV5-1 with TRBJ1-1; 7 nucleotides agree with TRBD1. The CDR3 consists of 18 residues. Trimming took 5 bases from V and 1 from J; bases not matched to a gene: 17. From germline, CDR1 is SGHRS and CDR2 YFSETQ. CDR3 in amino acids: CASRGTVGWEFGNTEAFF. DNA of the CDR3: TGCGCCAGCAGGGGGACAGTGGGTTGGGAGTTCGGGAACACTGAAGCTTTCTTT.

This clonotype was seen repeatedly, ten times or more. As DNA, the CDR3 is TGCGCCAGCAGCTCCACCGGGACAGGGTCCTACGAGCAGTACTTC. Amino acids: CASSSTGTGSYEQYF. The V call is TRBV5-1, the J call TRBJ2-7, with 9 bases identical to TRBD1. CDR1 is SGHRS, CDR2 YFSETQ, per germline. CDR3 length equals 15 residues. The V gene end was trimmed by 3 bases and the J gene end by 1 base; junction bases not matched to a gene: 5.

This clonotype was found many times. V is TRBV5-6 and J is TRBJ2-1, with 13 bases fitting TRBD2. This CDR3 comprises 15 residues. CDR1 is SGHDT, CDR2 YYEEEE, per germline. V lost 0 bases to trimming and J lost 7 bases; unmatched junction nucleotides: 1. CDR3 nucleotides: TGTGCCAGCAGCTTGGGACTAGCGGGGGGAAATGAGCAGTTCTTC. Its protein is CASSLGLAGGNEQFF.

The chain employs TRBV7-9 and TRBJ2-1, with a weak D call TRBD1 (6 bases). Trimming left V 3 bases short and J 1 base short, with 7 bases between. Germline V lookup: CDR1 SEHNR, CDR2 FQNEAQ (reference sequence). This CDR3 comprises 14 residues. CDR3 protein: CASSFRGSYNEQFF. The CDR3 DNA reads TGTGCCAGCAGCTTCAGGGGTTCCTACAATGAGCAGTTCTTC.

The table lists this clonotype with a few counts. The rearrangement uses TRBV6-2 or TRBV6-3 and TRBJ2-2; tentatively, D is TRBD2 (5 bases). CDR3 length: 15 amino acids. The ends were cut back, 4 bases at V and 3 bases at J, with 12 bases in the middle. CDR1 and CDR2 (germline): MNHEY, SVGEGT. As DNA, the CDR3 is TGTGCCAGCAGTTCTCCGGAAGCGGACACCGGGGAGCTGTTTTTT. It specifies CASSSPEADTGELFF.

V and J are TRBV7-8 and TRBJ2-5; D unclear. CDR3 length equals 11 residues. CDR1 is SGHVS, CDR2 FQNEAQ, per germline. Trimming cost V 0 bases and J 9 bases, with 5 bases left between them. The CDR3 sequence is CASSLAESQYF. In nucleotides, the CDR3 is TGTGCCAGCAGCTTAGCGGAATCCCAGTACTTC.

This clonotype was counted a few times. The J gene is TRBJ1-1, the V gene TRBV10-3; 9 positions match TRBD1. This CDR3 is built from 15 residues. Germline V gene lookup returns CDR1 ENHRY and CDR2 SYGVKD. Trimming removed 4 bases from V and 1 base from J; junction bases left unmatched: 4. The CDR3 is CAISGNRGPNTEAFF. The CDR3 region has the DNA TGTGCCATCAGTGGAAACAGGGGGCCGAACACTGAAGCTTTCTTT.

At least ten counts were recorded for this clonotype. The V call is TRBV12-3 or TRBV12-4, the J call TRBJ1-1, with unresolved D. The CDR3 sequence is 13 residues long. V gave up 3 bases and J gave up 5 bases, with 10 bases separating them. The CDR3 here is CASSFRERTEAFF. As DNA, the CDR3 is TGTGCCAGCAGTTTTCGTGAAAGGACTGAAGCTTTCTTT.

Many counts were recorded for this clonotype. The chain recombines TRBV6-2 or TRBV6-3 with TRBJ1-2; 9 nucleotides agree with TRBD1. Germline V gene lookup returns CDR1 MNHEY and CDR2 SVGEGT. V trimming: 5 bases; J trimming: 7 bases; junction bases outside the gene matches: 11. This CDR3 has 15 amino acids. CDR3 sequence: CASSLHPRTGAGYTF. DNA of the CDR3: TGTGCCAGCAGTCTACACCCGCGGACAGGGGCTGGCTACACCTTC.

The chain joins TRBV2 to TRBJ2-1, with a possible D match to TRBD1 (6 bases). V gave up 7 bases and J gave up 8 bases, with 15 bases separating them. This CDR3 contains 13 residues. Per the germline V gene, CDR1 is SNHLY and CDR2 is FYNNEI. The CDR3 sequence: CASKGEPLDEQFF. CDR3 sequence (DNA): TGTGCCAGCAAGGGGGAACCCCTCGATGAGCAGTTCTTC.

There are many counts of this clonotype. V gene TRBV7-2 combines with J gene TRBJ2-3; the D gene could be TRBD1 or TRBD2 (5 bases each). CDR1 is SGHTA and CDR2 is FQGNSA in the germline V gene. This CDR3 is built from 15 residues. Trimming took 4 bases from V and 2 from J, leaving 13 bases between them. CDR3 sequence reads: CASSWDGLNTDTQYF. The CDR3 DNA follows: TGTGCCAGCAGCTGGGACGGACTCAACACAGATACGCAGTATTTT.

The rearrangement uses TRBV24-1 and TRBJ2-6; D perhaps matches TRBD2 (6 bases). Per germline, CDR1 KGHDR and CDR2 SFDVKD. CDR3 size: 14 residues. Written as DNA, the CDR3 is TGTGCAAAGGTCGCGGGATCTGGGGCCAACGTCCTGACTTTC. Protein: CAKVAGSGANVLTF.

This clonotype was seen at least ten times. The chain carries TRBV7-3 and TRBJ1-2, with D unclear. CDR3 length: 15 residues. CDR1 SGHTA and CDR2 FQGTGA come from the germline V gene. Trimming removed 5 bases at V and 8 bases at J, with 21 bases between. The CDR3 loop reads CASSLGRTGVTGYTF. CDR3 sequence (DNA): TGTGCCAGCAGCCTCGGTCGGACCGGCGTTACAGGCTACACCTTC. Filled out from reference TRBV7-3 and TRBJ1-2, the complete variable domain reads GAGVSQTPSNKVTEKGKYVELRCDPISGHTALYWYRQSLGQGPEFLIYFQGTGAADDSGLPNDRFFAVRPEGSVSTLKIQRTERGDSAVYLCASSLGRTGVTGYTFGSGTRLTVV.

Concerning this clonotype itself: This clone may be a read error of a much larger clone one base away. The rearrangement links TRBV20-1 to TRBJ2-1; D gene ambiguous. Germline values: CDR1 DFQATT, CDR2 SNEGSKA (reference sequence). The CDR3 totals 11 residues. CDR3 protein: CSASTRDEQSF. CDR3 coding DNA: TGCAGTGCTAGTACAAGGGATGAGCAGTCCTTC.

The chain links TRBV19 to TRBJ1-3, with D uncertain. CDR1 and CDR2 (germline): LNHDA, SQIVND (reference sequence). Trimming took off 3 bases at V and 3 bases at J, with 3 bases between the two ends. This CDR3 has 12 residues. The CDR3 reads CASSIDGNTIYF. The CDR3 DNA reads TGTGCCAGTAGTATCGATGGAAACACCATATATTTT.

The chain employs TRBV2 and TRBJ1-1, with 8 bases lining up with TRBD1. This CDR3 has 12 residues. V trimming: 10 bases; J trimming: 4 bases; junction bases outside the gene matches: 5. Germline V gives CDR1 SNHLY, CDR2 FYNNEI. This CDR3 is CATQGGITEAFF. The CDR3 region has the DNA TGTGCCACACAGGGGGGTATCACTGAAGCTTTCTTT.

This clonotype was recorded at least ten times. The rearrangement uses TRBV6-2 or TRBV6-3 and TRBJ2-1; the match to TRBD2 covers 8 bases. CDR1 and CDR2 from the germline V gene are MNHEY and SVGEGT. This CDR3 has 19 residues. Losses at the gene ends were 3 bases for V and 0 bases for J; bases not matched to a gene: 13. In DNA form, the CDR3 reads TGTGCCAGCAGTTATAAGTCGGGGGGGGCCCCGGGCTCCTACAATGAGCAGTTCTTC. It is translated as CASSYKSGGAPGSYNEQFF.

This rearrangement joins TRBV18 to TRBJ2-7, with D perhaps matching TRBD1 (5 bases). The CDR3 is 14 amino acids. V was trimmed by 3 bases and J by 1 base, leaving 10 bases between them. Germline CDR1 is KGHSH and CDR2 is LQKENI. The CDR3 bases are TGTGCCAGCTCACCGACAGACCAATCCTACGAGCAGTACTTC. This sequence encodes CASSPTDQSYEQYF.

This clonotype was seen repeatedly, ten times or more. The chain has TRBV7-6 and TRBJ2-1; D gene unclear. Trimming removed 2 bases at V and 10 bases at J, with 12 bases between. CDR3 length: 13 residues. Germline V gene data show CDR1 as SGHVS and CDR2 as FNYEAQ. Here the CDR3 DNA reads TGTGCCAGCAGCTTATGGGATGTTAACGAGCAGTTCTTC. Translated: CASSLWDVNEQFF. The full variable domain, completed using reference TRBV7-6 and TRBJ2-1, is GAGVSQSPRYKVTKRGQDVALRCDPISGHVSLYWYRQALGQGPEFLTYFNYEAQQDKSGLPNDRFSAERPEGSISTLTIQRTEQRDSAMYRCASSLWDVNEQFFGPGTRLTVL.

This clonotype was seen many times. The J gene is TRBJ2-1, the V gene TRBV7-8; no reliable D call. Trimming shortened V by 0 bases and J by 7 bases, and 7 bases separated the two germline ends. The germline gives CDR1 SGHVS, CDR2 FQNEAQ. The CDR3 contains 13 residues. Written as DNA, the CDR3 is TGTGCCAGCAGCTTAGCGCCCAAAAATGAGCAGTTCTTC. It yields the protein CASSLAPKNEQFF. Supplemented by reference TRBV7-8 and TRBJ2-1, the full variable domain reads GAGVSQSPRYKVAKRGQDVALRCDPISGHVSLFWYQQALGQGPEFLTYFQNEAQLDKSGLPSDRFFAERPEGSVSTLKIQRTQQEDSAVYLCASSLAPKNEQFFGPGTRLTVL.

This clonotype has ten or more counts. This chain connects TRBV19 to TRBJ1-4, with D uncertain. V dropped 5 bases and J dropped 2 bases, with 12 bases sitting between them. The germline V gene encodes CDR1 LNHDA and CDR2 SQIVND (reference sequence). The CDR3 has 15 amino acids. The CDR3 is CASSSREMTNEKLFF. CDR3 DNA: TGTGCCAGTAGTTCCCGGGAGATGACTAATGAAAAACTGTTTTTT.

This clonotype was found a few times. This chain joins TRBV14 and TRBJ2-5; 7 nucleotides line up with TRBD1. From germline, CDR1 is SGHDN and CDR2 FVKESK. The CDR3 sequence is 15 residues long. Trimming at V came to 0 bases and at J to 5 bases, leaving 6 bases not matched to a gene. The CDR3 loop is CASSQEGGARETQYF. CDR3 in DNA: TGTGCCAGCAGCCAAGAAGGGGGCGCGCGGGAGACCCAGTACTTC.

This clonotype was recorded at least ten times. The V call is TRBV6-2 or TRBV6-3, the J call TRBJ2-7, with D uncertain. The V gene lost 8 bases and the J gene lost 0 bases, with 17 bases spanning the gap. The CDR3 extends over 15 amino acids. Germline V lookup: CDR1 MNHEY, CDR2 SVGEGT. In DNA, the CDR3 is TGTGCCAGCCAGTCTCACGGAACCTTCTCCTACGAGCAGTACTTC. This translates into CASQSHGTFSYEQYF.

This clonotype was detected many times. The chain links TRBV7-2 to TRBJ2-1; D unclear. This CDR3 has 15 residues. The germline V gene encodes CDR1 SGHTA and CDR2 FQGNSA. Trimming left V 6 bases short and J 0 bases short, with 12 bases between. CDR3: CASSPEQISYNEQFF. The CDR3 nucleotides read TGTGCCAGCAGTCCAGAACAGATCTCCTACAATGAGCAGTTCTTC.

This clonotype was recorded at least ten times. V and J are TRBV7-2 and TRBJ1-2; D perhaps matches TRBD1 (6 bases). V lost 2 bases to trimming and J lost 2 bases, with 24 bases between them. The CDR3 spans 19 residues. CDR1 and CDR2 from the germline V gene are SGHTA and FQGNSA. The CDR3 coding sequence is TGTGCCAGCAGCTTATATCAGGGGCTGATCGGACCTATGAACTATGGCTACACCTTC. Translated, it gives CASSLYQGLIGPMNYGYTF.

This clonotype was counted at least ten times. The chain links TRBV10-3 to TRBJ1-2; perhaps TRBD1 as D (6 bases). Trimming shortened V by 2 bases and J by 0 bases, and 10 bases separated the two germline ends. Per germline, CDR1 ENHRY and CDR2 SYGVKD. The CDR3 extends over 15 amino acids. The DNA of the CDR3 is TGTGCCATCAGTGAGCAGGGACACTCTAACTATGGCTACACCTTC. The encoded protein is CAISEQGHSNYGYTF.

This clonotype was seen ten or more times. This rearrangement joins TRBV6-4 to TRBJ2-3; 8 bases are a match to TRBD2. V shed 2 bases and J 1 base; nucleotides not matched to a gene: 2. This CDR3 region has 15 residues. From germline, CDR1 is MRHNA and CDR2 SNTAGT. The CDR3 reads CASSDQAGGTDTQYF. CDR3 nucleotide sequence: TGTGCCAGCAGTGACCAAGCGGGAGGCACAGATACGCAGTATTTT.

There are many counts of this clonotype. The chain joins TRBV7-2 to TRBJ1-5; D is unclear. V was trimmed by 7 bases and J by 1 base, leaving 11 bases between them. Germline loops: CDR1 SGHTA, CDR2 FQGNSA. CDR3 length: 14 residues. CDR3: CASNMQPSNQPQHF. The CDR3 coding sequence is TGTGCCAGCAATATGCAGCCGAGCAATCAGCCCCAGCATTTT.